This T cell receptor beta chain emerged from a study of blood T cell repertoires in COVID-19 (dated by TCRdb to about 2020). For the wider study: For ImmuneRACE Cohort 3, a participant was defined as recovered based on two consecutive negative NP/OP PCR tests, clearance by a healthcare professional, or resolution of symptoms. The collaborator samples originated in the United States, Italy and Spain and spanned the acute and convalescent phases of COVID-19. Where available, HLA class I and class II types were taken from metadata supplied by the sample provider and were not determined by assay-based typing. The samples were drawn from the first 160 participants of the ongoing ImmuneRACE study and from 950 to 1,500 subjects provided by 6 global collaborators. The material from the prospective study consisted of cDNA or gDNA derived from T cells, B-cell-depleted T cells, or PBMCs. The repertoires were released in a freely available public database meant as a resource for research on the immune response to SARS-CoV-2. Nearly every sample came with metadata listing a de-identified subject ID, COVID-19 status, age in years and sex. Deeply sampled blood TCRbeta repertoires from subjects exposed to, actively infected with, or recovered from COVID-19 were included in the dataset.

What the research found in general, with its limitations: The amount of clinical and demographic metadata varied by source and participant and was provided uncurated.

In regard to this clone: The antigen it binds to is not known. Within one base of it there is no much larger clone, and no base qualities were kept.

TCRbeta CDR3 regions were amplified from genomic DNA by means of the immunoSEQ Assay, a bias-controlled multiplex PCR. Turning to the authors' computational methods: The number of nucleated cells in each sample was estimated from the amplification of reference gene primers within the assay. Sequence reads were collapsed and filtered to measure the absolute abundance of every unique TCRbeta CDR3 rearrangement. Productive Simpson clonality was computed per sample as the square root of Simpson's diversity index over productive rearrangements. The clones in this table, taken by TCRdb from immuneACCESS, are in-frame only. Not every clone is retained; where verified, under half of the shortfall comes from an unresolved V gene, and the cause of the rest is unknown. Clone size and V and J calls were adopted from that table, with D and trimming inferred from the DNA. Present in this sample are 350,000 to 400,000 clones, around 87% of which were seen just once. In total, the top ten clones hold around 1.9% of the sample.

Participants in the prospective study were aged roughly 18 to 89 years, lived in some 24 United States geographic areas, and enrolled through a virtual design. Cohort assignment in the prospective study relied on participant-reported clinical history from a screening survey and a study questionnaire. In the prospective study, mobile phlebotomists collected whole blood, serum and a nasopharyngeal or oropharyngeal swab from each participant. Participants in the prospective study had the option to provide additional blood draws and questionnaires over a roughly 2-month period. Blood samples from the prospective study were shipped frozen or at room temperature prior to DNA extraction. CDR1 is given as MNHNS and CDR2 as SASEGT, both from the germline V gene. Trimming accounts for 2 bases at V and 0 bases at J, while the number of junction bases matched to no gene is 3. From cysteine to phenylalanine, the CDR3 is 16 amino acids long. Kept here is only the CDR3 DNA, which spans 48 bases and is read in frame from base 1.

The sequence joins TRBV6-1 to TRBJ2-1; the junction holds 8 bases that match TRBD2. This receptor was identified in a man aged 40-49 years in a cohort exposed to, infected with or recovered from COVID-19 (not recorded which). The sequencing input was PBMCs or T cells enriched from blood (not recorded which). The CDR3 in this case is CASSEFTSGSYNEQFF. In nucleotide form, the sequence is TGTGCCAGCAGTGAATTTACTAGCGGCTCCTACAATGAGCAGTTCTTC.